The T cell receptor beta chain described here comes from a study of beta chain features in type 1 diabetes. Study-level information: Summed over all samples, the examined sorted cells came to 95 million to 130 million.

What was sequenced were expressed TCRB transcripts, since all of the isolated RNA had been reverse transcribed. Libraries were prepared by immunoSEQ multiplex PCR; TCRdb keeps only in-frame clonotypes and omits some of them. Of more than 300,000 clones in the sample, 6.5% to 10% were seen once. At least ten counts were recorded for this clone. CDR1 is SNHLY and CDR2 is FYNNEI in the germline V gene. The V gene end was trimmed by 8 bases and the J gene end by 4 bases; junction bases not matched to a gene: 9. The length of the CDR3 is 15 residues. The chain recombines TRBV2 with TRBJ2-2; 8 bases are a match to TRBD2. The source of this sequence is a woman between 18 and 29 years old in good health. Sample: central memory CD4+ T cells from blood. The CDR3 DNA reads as TGTGCCAGCGGCAGCGGGAGCCGGGCCACCGGGGAGCTGTTTTTT. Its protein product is CASGSGSRATGELFF.